This T cell receptor (beta chain) was sequenced during a study of blood T cell repertoires in COVID-19. CDR3 length: 15 amino acids. Germline V gene sequence: CDR1 SNHLY, CDR2 FYNNEI. The trim removed 2 bases at V and 5 bases at J, leaving 9 bases unmatched. The protocol was immunoSEQ multiplex PCR, while the TCRdb copy is restricted to in-frame clones and leaves out a portion. In the table there are 270,000 or so clones, around 90% of which are singletons. This clone was observed a single time. The origin of this receptor is a man between 40 and 49 years old who had been exposed to COVID-19. Sequenced: PBMCs or T cells enriched from blood (not recorded which). The rearrangement uses TRBV2 and TRBJ2-7, with 7 bases lining up with TRBD2. The CDR3 region is CASSERSSGKHEQYF. The CDR3 DNA is TGTGCCAGCAGTGAACGATCCAGCGGGAAGCACGAGCAGTACTTC. Complete variable domain (other parts from reference TRBV2 and TRBJ2-7): EPEVTQTPSHQVTQMGQEVILRCVPISNHLYFYWYRQILGQKVEFLVSFYNNEISEKSEIFDDQFSVERPDGSNFTLKIRSTKLEDSAMYFCASSERSSGKHEQYFGPGTRLTVT.